The T cell receptor beta chain under discussion was sequenced for a study of regulatory T cells in long-lasting Graves disease. Findings of the study overall: Persistent disease samples used TRBV28, TRBJ1-2 and TRBJ2-5 preferentially.

Time point indicated: newly diagnosed GD, antithyroid drugs for less than 3 months. Scientists built the TCR library using RNA that was extracted from PBMCs. Patients met American Thyroid Association criteria for Graves' disease. The table lists this clonotype with a few counts. What it binds is unknown. Construction of the TCR beta libraries employed iRepertoire HTBI primers in conjunction with Arm-PCR of CDR3 regions. MiXCR was run by TCRdb on the multiplex PCR reads, yielding one entry per CDR3 protein. The table shows 350,000 to 500,000 distinct CDR3 sequences, with over 15% occurring only once. The CDR3 has 13 amino acids. CDR1 is SNHLY, CDR2 FYNNEI, per germline. Trimming removed 7 bases at V and 7 bases at J, with 13 bases between. This sample also belongs to another study, concerning T cells in Graves' hyperthyroidism and ophthalmopathy. From that paper: RT-PCR in the first round (using the HTBI primer set) targeted the TCR CDR3.

The starting material was peripheral blood mononuclear cells (PBMCs), obtained at new diagnosis, from a patient treated with antithyroid drugs. This clonotype originated in a young woman with Graves disease. The chain employs TRBV2 and TRBJ1-4; D is unresolved. The CDR3 DNA follows: TGTGCCAGCAAGTTGGGCCAAGTTGAAAAACTGTTTTTT. It specifies CASKLGQVEKLFF.